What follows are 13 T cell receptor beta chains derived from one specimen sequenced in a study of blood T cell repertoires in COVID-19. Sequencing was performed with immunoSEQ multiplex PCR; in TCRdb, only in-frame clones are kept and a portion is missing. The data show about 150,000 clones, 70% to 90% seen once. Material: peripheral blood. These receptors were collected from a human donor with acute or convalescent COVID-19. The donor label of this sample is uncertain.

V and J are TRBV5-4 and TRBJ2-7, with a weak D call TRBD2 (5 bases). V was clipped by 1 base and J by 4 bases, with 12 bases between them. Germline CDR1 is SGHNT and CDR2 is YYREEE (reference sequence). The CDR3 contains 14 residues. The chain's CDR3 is CASSLFGRGYEQYV. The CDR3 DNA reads TGTGCCAGCAGCTTGTTTGGTCGGGGATACGAGCAGTACGTC.

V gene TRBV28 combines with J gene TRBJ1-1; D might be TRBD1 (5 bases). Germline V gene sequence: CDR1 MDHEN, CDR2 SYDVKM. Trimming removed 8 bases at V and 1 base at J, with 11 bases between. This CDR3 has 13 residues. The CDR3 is CASGRQGNTEAFF. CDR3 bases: TGTGCCAGCGGCCGTCAGGGGAACACTGAAGCTTTCTTT.

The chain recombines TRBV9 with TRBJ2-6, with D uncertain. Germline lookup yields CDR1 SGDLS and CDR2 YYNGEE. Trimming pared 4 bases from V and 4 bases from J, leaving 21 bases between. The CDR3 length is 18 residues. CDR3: CASSPRPPVSAGANVLTF. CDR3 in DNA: TGTGCCAGCAGCCCGAGGCCCCCCGTCAGTGCAGGGGCCAACGTCCTGACTTTC. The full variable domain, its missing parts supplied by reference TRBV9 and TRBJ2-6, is DSGVTQTPKHLITATGQRVTLRCSPRSGDLSVYWYQQSLDQGLQFLIQYYNGEERAKGNILERFSAQQFPDLHSELNLSSLELGDSALYFCASSPRPPVSAGANVLTFGAGSRLTVL.

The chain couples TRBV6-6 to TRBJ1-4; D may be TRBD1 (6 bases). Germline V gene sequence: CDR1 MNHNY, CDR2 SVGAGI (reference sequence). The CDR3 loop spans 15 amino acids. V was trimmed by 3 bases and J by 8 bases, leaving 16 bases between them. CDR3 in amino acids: CASSYFRGIEEKLFF. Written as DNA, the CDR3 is TGTGCCAGCAGTTATTTCAGGGGAATCGAGGAAAAACTGTTTTTT.

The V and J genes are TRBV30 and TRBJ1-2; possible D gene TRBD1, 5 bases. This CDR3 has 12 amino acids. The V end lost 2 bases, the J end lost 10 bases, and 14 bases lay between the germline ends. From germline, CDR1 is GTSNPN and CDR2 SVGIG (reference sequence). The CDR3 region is CAWSLQELDYTF. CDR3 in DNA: TGTGCCTGGAGTTTACAGGAGTTGGACTACACCTTC. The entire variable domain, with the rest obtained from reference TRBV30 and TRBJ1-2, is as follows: SQTIHQWPATLVQPVGSPLSLECTVEGTSNPNLYWYRQAAGRGLQLLFYSVGIGQISSEVPQNLSASRPQDRQFILSSKKLLLSDSGFYLCAWSLQELDYTFGSGTRLTVV.

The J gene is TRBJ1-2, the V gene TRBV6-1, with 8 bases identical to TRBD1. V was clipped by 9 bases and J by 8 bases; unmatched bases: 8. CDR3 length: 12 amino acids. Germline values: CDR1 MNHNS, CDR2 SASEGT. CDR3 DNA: TGTGCCAGTAAAGGACAGGGACGAGGCTACACCTTC. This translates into CASKGQGRGYTF.

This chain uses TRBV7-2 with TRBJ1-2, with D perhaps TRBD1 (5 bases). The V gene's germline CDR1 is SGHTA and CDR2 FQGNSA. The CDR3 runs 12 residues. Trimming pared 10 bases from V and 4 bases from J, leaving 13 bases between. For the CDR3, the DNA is TGTGCCACCGCGGGGGGTGGCTATGGCTACACCTTC. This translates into CATAGGGYGYTF.

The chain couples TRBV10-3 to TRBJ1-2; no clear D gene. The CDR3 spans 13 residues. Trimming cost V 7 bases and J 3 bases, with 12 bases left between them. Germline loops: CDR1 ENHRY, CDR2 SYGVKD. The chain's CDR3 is CAIKGRLDYGYTF. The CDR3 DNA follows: TGTGCCATCAAAGGCAGGCTGGACTATGGCTACACCTTC.

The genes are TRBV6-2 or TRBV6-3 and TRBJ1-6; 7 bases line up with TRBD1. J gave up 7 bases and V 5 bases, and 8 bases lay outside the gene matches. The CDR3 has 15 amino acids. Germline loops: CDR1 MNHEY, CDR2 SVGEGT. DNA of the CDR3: TGTGCCAGCAGTATGACAGGGTGGTACAATTCACCCCTCCACTTT. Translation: CASSMTGWYNSPLHF.

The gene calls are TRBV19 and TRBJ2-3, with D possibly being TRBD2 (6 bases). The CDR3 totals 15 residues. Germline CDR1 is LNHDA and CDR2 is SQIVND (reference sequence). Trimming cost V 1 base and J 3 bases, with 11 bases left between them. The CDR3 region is CASSIVPSETDTQYF. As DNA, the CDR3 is TGTGCCAGTAGTATAGTGCCTAGCGAAACAGATACGCAGTATTTT.

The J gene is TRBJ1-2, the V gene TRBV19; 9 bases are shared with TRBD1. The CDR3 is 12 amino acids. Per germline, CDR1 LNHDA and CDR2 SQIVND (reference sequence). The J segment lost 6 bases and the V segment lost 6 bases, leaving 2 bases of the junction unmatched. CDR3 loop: CASRDRGHGYTF. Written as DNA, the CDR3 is TGTGCCAGTAGGGACAGGGGACATGGCTACACCTTC. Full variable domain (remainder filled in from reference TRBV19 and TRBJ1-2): DGGITQSPKYLFRKEGQNVTLSCEQNLNHDAMYWYRQDPGQGLRLIYYSQIVNDFQKGDIAEGYSVSREKKESFPLTVTSAQKNPTAFYLCASRDRGHGYTFGSGTRLTVV.

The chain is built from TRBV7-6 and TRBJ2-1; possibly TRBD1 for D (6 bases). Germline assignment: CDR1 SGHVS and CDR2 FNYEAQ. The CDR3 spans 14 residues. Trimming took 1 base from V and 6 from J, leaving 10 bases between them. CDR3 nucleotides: TGTGCCAGCAGCTTAGACAGGGATTTCAATGAGCAGTTCTTC. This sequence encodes CASSLDRDFNEQFF.

CDR3 in amino acids: CASSLLAGEYGYTF. The CDR3 DNA follows: TGTGCCAGCAGTTTATTGGCAGGGGAATATGGCTACACCTTC. The chain recombines TRBV27 with TRBJ1-2; TRBD1 might be the D (6 bases). Per germline, CDR1 MNHEY and CDR2 SMNVEV (reference sequence). The CDR3 totals 14 residues. The germline V and J ends were trimmed by 1 base and 5 bases, with 11 bases remaining between them.